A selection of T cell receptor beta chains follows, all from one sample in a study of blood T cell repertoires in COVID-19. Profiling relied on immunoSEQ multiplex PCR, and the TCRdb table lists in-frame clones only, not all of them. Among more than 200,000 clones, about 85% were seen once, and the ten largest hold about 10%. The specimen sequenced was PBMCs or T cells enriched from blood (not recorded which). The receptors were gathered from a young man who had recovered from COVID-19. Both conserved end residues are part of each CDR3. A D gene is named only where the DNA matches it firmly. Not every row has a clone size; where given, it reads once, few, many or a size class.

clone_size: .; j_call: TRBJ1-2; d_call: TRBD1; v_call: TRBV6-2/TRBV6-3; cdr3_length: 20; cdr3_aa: CASSPTALPGTGTGGWGYTF; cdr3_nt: TGTGCCAGCAGTCCCACCGCCCTTCCCGGGACAGGGACGGGAGGATGGGGCTACACCTTC
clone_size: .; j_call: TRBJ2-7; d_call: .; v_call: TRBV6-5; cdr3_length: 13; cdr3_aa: CASSWTESYEQYF; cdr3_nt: TGTGCCAGCAGTTGGACAGAATCCTACGAGCAGTACTTC
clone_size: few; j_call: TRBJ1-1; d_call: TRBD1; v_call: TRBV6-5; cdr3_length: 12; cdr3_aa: CASSRTGSEAFF; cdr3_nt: TGTGCCAGCAGTCGGACAGGGTCTGAAGCTTTCTTT
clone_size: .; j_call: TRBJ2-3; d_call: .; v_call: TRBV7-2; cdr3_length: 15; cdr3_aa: CASSLRNGNTDTQYF; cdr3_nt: TGTGCCAGCAGCCTAAGAAACGGTAACACAGATACGCAGTATTTT
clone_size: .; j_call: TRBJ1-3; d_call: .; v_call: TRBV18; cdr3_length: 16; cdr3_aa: CASSSSDYVSGNTIYF; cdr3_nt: TGTGCCAGCTCGAGTTCCGATTATGTCTCTGGAAACACCATATATTTT
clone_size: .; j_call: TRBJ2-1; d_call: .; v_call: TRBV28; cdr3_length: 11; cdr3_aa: CASADSVLEFF; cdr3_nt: TGTGCCAGCGCAGACTCAGTATTGGAGTTCTTC
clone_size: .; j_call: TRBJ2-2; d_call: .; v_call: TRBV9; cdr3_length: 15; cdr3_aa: CASSVVTEETGELFF; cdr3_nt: TGTGCCAGCAGCGTAGTGACAGAAGAAACCGGGGAGCTGTTTTTT
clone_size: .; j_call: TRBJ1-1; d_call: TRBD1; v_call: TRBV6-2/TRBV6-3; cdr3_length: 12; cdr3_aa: CASSPGQREAFF; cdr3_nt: TGTGCCAGCAGTCCGGGACAGAGAGAAGCTTTCTTT
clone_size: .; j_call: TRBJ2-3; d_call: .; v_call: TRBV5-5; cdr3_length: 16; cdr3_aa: CASSRIAEISTDTQYF; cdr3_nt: TGTGCCAGCAGCCGAATAGCGGAGATTAGCACAGATACGCAGTATTTT
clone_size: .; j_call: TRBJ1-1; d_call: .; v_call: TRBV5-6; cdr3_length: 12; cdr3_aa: CASSSLDTEAFF; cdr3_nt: TGTGCCAGCAGCTCACTAGACACTGAAGCTTTCTTT
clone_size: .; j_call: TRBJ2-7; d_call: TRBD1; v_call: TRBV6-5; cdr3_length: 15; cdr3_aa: CASIPGQGAGDEQYF; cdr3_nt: TGTGCCAGCATCCCAGGACAGGGGGCTGGCGACGAGCAGTACTTC
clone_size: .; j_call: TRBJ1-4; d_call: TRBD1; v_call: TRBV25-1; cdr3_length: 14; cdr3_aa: CASRGTGRIRKLFF; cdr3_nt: TGTGCCAGCAGAGGGACAGGCCGTATCCGGAAACTGTTTTTT
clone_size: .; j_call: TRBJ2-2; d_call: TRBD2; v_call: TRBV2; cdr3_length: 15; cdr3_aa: CASSLAGGGTGELFF; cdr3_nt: TGTGCCAGCAGCCTAGCGGGGGGGGGCACCGGGGAGCTGTTTTTT
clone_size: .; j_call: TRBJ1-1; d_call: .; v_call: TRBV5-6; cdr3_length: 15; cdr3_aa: CASSWAPVTNTEAFF; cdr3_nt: TGTGCCAGCAGCTGGGCCCCCGTCACTAACACTGAAGCTTTCTTT
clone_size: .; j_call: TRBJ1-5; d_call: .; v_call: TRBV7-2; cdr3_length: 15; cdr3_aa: CASSFLQGTNQPQHF; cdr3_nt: TGTGCCAGCAGCTTTCTGCAGGGAACCAATCAGCCCCAGCATTTT
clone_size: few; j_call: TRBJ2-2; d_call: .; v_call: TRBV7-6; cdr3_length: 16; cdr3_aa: CASSRKQGGEPGELFF; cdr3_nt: TGTGCCAGCAGCCGCAAACAGGGGGGGGAACCCGGGGAGCTGTTTTTT
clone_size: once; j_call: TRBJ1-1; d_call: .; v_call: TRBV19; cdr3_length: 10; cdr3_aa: CASTGEGAFF; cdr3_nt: TGTGCCAGTACGGGGGAAGGGGCTTTCTTT
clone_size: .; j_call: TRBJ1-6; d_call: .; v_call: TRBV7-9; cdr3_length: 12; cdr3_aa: CASSLVNSPLHF; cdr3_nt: TGTGCCAGCAGCTTAGTAAATTCACCCCTCCACTTT
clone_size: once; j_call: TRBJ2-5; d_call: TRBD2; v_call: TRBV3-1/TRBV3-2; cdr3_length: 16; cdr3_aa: CASSPLTSGRRETQYF; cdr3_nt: TGTGCCAGCAGCCCCCTGACTAGCGGGAGGAGGGAGACCCAGTACTTC
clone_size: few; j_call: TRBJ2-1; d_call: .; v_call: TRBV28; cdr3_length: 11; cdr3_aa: CASTHYNEQFF; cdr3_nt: TGTGCCAGCACCCACTACAATGAGCAGTTCTTC
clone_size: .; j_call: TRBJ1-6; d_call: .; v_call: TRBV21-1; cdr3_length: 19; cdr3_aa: CASSKKRWDRLSYNSPLHF; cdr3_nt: TGTGCCAGCAGCAAAAAAAGGTGGGACAGGCTGTCTTATAATTCACCCCTCCACTTT
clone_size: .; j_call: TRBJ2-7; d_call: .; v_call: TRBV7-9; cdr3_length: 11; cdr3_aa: CASSFHLEQYF; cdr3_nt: TGTGCCAGCAGCTTCCACTTGGAGCAGTACTTC
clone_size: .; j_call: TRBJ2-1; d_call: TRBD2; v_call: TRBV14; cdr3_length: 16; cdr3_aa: CASSPPSGGIVNEQFF; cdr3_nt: TGTGCCAGCAGTCCCCCTAGCGGGGGGATTGTCAATGAGCAGTTCTTC
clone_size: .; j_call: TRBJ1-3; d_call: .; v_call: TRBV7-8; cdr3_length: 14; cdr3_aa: CASSLQSAGNTIYF; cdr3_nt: TGTGCCAGCAGCTTGCAATCGGCTGGAAACACCATATATTTT
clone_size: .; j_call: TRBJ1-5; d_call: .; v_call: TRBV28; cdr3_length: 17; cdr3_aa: CASSLRALLKGNQPQHF; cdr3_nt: TGTGCCAGCAGCCTGAGGGCCCTCCTAAAAGGAAATCAGCCCCAGCATTTT
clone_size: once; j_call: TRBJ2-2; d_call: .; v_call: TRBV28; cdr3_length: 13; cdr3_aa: CASSLTGAGELFF; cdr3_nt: TGTGCCAGCAGTTTAACCGGGGCCGGGGAGCTGTTTTTT
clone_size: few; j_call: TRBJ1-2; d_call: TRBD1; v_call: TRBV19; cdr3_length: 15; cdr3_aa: CASSLGTGLFDGYTF; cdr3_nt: TGTGCCAGTAGTTTGGGGACAGGGTTGTTCGATGGCTACACCTTC
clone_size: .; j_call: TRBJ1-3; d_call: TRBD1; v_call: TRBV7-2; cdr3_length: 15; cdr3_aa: CASSVSQGAGNTIYF; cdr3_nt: TGTGCCAGCAGCGTATCTCAGGGGGCTGGAAACACCATATATTTT
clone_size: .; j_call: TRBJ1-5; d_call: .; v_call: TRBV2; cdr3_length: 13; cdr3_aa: CASSNEANQPQHF; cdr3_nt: TGTGCCAGCAGTAATGAAGCAAATCAGCCCCAGCATTTT
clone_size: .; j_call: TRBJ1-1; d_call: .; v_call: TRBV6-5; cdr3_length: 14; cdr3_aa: CASISTAGIAEAFF; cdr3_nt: TGTGCCAGCATAAGTACGGCAGGGATCGCTGAAGCTTTCTTT
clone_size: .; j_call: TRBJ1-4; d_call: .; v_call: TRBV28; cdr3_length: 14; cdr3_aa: CATQGSATNEKLFF; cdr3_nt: TGTGCCACCCAGGGTTCTGCAACTAATGAAAAACTGTTTTTT